The T cell receptor beta chain described here comes from a study of blood T cell repertoires in COVID-19. Study-wide background: Collection of acute and convalescent COVID-19 samples took place in the United States, Italy and Spain. Sources were T cells, B-cell-depleted T cells, or PBMCs; the material itself was cDNA or gDNA.

Methods used by the authors: Estimation of nucleated cell counts was performed using reference gene primer amplification. Using immunoSEQ multiplex PCR, the repertoire was profiled, and TCRdb retains in-frame clones only, with some absent. For V, J and clone size, that table is used; D and trimming come from the DNA. The sample records some 150,000 clones, roughly 89% being singletons. Trimming took off 6 bases at V and 3 bases at J, with 11 bases between the two ends. This CDR3 spans 13 amino acids. This sequence originates from a middle-aged man with acute or convalescent COVID-19. The sequencing input was peripheral blood. The gene calls are TRBV12-3 or TRBV12-4 and TRBJ1-1; D uncertain. The CDR3 DNA follows: TGTGCCAGCAGGCGCCTATTGGACACTGAAGCTTTCTTT. Translated: CASRRLLDTEAFF.